This section outlines one T cell receptor (beta chain) sequence together with its context. Its antigen is currently unknown. Germline assignment: CDR1 MDHEN and CDR2 SYDVKM. V lost 6 bases to trimming and J lost 6 bases; unmatched junction nucleotides: 16. The CDR3 is 18 residues long. TCRdb itself ran the RT-PCR reads through MiXCR, one entry per CDR3 protein. The sample contains about 780,000 distinct CDR3 sequences, 15% to 20% of which appear only once. The data are from a study of response to subunit inactivated influenza vaccine. Study outcomes and limitations: That few new T cells are recruited by each seasonal influenza vaccination was the authors' suggestion.

The clonotype was recovered from a man aged 45-65 years who received an inactivated influenza vaccine. The chain joins TRBV28 to TRBJ2-2; TRBD2 matches at 10 bases. This sample comprised PBMCs from blood, obtained approximately 5 days after vaccination. CDR3 region: CASSLTVVSGRAAGELFF. In DNA form, the CDR3 reads TGTGCCAGCAGCCTAACGGTGGTGAGCGGGAGGGCCGCCGGGGAGCTGTTTTTT.